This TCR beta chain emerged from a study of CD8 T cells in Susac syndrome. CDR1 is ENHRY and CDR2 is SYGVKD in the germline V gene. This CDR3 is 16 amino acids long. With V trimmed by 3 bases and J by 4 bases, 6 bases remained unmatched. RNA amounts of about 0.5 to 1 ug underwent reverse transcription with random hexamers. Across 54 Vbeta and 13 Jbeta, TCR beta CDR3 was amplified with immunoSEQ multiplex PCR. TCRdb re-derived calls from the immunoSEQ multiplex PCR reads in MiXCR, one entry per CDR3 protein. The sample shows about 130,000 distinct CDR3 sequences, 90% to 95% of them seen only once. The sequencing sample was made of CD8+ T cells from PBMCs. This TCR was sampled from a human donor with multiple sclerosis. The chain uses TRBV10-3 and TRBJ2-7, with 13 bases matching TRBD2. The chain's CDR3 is CAISDGQGLAGYEQYF. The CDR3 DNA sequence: TGTGCCATCAGTGATGGTCAGGGACTAGCGGGGTACGAGCAGTACTTC.